This entry lists 21 T cell receptor beta chains sequenced from one sample in a study of T cell responses to AZD1222 COVID-19 vaccine (dated by TCRdb to about 2021). The label giving this sample's time point can be read as: baseline before first vaccination. The receptor library was made with the immunoSEQ multiplex PCR assay. As stored in TCRdb, this immuneACCESS dataset retains in-frame rearrangements with V and J assigned. A fraction of the clones does not appear; measured against another copy, unresolved V genes explain less than half of the discrepancy, and the remainder lacks a known reason. A total of 90,000 to 130,000 clones appear in this sample, around 82% of them only once. The ten largest clones add up to less than 5% of the sample. The sample consisted of peripheral blood, taken on day 0 of AZD1222 vaccination. The receptors shown here come from an adult in good health.

The CDR3 region has the DNA TGTGCCAGCAGCCGATTACCGGGTTTTAATGAAAAACTGTTTTTT. Translated, it gives CASSRLPGFNEKLFF. The rearrangement uses TRBV7-8 and TRBJ1-4; no definite D call. V lost 5 bases to trimming and J lost 4 bases, with 14 bases between them. This CDR3 comprises 15 residues. Looked up from germline, CDR1 is SGHVS and CDR2 is FQNEAQ.

This clone was recorded only once. This sequence joins TRBV27 and TRBJ1-5; 7 bases fit TRBD1. Losses at the gene ends were 3 bases for V and 2 bases for J; bases not matched to a gene: 7. Germline V lookup: CDR1 MNHEY, CDR2 SMNVEV (reference sequence). CDR3 size: 16 residues. The CDR3 reads CASSFRGKDRNQPQHF. In nucleotides, the CDR3 is TGTGCCAGCAGTTTCAGGGGGAAGGATCGCAATCAGCCCCAGCATTTT.

This chain connects TRBV5-4 to TRBJ2-2; 8 bases are a match to TRBD1. CDR3 length equals 15 residues. The J segment lost 1 base and the V segment lost 6 bases, leaving 5 bases of the junction unmatched. Germline values: CDR1 SGHNT, CDR2 YYREEE (reference sequence). CDR3: CASTPGTGNTGELFF. DNA of the CDR3: TGTGCCAGCACCCCCGGGACAGGGAACACCGGGGAGCTGTTTTTT. Full variable domain (missing parts from reference TRBV5-4 and TRBJ2-2): ETGVTQSPTHLIKTRGQQVTLRCSSQSGHNTVSWYQQALGQGPQFIFQYYREEENGRGNFPPRFSGLQFPNYSSELNVNALELDDSALYLCASTPGTGNTGELFFGEGSRLTVL.

The rearrangement joins TRBV10-3 to TRBJ1-1; no reliable D call. Germline CDR1 is ENHRY and CDR2 is SYGVKD. The CDR3 length is 14 residues. Between the trimmed V and J ends, which lost 0 bases and 2 bases, there was a span of 7 bases. Written as DNA, the CDR3 is TGTGCCATCAGTGAGTCCCCCCCCAACACTGAAGCTTTCTTT. Encoded protein: CAISESPPNTEAFF.

The rearrangement links TRBV28 to TRBJ2-2; D ambiguous. This CDR3 is built from 14 residues. V lost 0 bases and J lost 5, with 7 bases in between. Per germline, CDR1 MDHEN and CDR2 SYDVKM. The CDR3 DNA reads TGTGCCAGCAGTTTATGGTTAGGGACCGGGGAGCTGTTTTTT. Translating it yields CASSLWLGTGELFF. The full variable domain, completed using reference TRBV28 and TRBJ2-2, is DVKVTQSSRYLVKRTGEKVFLECVQDMDHENMFWYRQDPGLGLRLIYFSYDVKMKEKGDIPEGYSVSREKKERFSLILESASTNQTSMYLCASSLWLGTGELFFGEGSRLTVL.

The count of this clone is one. The V call is TRBV11-2, the J call TRBJ2-7, with D unclear. The CDR3 contains 16 residues. CDR1 SGHAT and CDR2 FQNNGV come from the germline V gene. V lost 0 bases and J lost 0, with 12 bases in between. This CDR3 reads CASSLDVSWSSYEQYF. CDR3 sequence (DNA): TGTGCCAGCAGCTTAGATGTTTCCTGGAGCTCCTACGAGCAGTACTTC. Full variable domain (outside the CDR3, taken from reference TRBV11-2 and TRBJ2-7): EAGVAQSPRYKIIEKRQSVAFWCNPISGHATLYWYQQILGQGPKLLIQFQNNGVVDDSQLPKDRFSAERLKGVDSTLKIQPAKLEDSAVYLCASSLDVSWSSYEQYFGPGTRLTVT.

The chain links TRBV6-5 to TRBJ1-2; TRBD1 aligns across 10 bases. Per germline, CDR1 MNHEY and CDR2 SVGAGI. This CDR3 has 14 amino acids. V gave up 2 bases and J gave up 6 bases; unmatched junction bases: 3. The CDR3 loop is CASSYKTGGHGYTF. The CDR3, as DNA: TGTGCCAGCAGTTACAAGACAGGGGGCCATGGCTACACCTTC.

The chain links TRBV5-1 to TRBJ1-3; the D is unclear. With 0 bases removed from V and 0 bases from J, the gap between germline ends came to 10 bases. The CDR3 extends over 16 amino acids. Looked up from germline, CDR1 is SGHRS and CDR2 is YFSETQ. CDR3 in DNA: TGCGCCAGCAGCTTGGTGGGCAGTTCCTCTGGAAACACCATATATTTT. Amino acid sequence: CASSLVGSSSGNTIYF. Together with reference TRBV5-1 and TRBJ1-3, the CDR3 gives the full variable domain: KAGVTQTPRYLIKTRGQQVTLSCSPISGHRSVSWYQQTPGQGLQFLFEYFSETQRNKGNFPGRFSGRQFSNSRSEMNVSTLELGDSALYLCASSLVGSSSGNTIYFGEGSWLTVV.

The rearrangement joins TRBV12-3 or TRBV12-4 to TRBJ1-5; no clear D gene. This CDR3 is 13 amino acids long. The V and J ends lost 4 bases and 0 bases respectively, with 4 bases between them. The CDR3 DNA follows: TGTGCCAGCAGTTACAGTAGCAATCAGCCCCAGCATTTT. Amino acid sequence: CASSYSSNQPQHF.

This rearrangement joins TRBV10-3 to TRBJ2-7; 10 nucleotides align to TRBD1. Looked up from germline, CDR1 is ENHRY and CDR2 is SYGVKD. This CDR3 is built from 15 residues. Trimming cost V 4 bases and J 1 base; bases outside gene matches: 4. CDR3 sequence (DNA): TGTGCCATCAGTGGTCGGGACAGGGGATCCTACGAGCAGTACTTC. It encodes CAISGRDRGSYEQYF.

V usage is TRBV30 and J usage is TRBJ2-2; D is unresolved. V gave up 1 base and J gave up 0 bases, with 9 bases separating them. In germline, CDR1 is GTSNPN, CDR2 SVGIG (reference sequence). The CDR3 totals 15 residues. CDR3 region: CAWSGVRANTGELFF. The CDR3 coding sequence is TGTGCCTGGAGTGGGGTACGAGCGAACACCGGGGAGCTGTTTTTT.

The chain uses TRBV6-1 and TRBJ1-4; 7 positions match TRBD1. Trimming at V came to 5 bases and at J to 8 bases, leaving 8 bases not matched to a gene. Per the germline V gene, CDR1 is MNHNS and CDR2 is SASEGT. The CDR3 sequence is 14 residues long. CDR3 region: CASSQDRAREKLFF. CDR3 DNA: TGTGCCAGCAGTCAAGACAGGGCTCGGGAAAAACTGTTTTTT.

The V call is TRBV30, the J call TRBJ1-1; D is undetermined. Germline-derived CDR1 and CDR2 are GTSNPN and SVGIG (reference sequence). The CDR3 is 15 residues long. Trimming pared 0 bases from V and 1 base from J, leaving 12 bases between. The CDR3 protein is CAWSVHGVPNTEAFF. The CDR3 coding sequence is TGTGCCTGGAGTGTACATGGGGTCCCGAACACTGAAGCTTTCTTT.

The chain has TRBV5-8 and TRBJ2-2; tentatively, D is TRBD1 (5 bases). Trimming left V 4 bases short and J 4 bases short, with 14 bases between. CDR3 size: 15 residues. The germline gives CDR1 SGHTS, CDR2 YDEGEE. In DNA, the CDR3 is TGTGCCAGCAGCCTGACCAGGGCCCTCACCGGGGAGCTGTTTTTT. It encodes CASSLTRALTGELFF.

The rearrangement links TRBV5-6 to TRBJ1-1, with 9 bases matching TRBD1. This CDR3 has 18 residues. J gave up 5 bases and V 1 base, and 15 bases lay outside the gene matches. CDR1 and CDR2 (germline): SGHDT, YYEEEE. The CDR3 loop reads CASSLLGQGKPGRTEAFF. DNA of the CDR3: TGTGCCAGCAGCTTGTTGGGACAGGGTAAGCCCGGGAGGACTGAAGCTTTCTTT.

This clone was detected once. The chain couples TRBV28 to TRBJ1-3; D uncertain. V was pared by 5 bases and J by 2 bases, with 10 bases between. The germline gives CDR1 MDHEN, CDR2 SYDVKM. The CDR3 loop spans 14 amino acids. CDR3 in amino acids: CASSPLRAGNTIYF. The DNA of the CDR3 is TGTGCCAGCAGTCCTCTTAGGGCTGGAAACACCATATATTTT.

This chain uses TRBV9 with TRBJ2-1; 7 bases agree with TRBD1. The CDR3 sequence is 15 residues long. Germline CDR1 SGDLS, CDR2 YYNGEE. The junction had 10 bases not matched to a gene; V was cut back by 5 bases and J by 5 bases. The CDR3 protein is CASSVNGQADNEQFF. The CDR3 nucleotides read TGTGCCAGCAGTGTAAATGGACAGGCCGACAATGAGCAGTTCTTC.

This clone has only a few counts. The chain combines TRBV9 with TRBJ1-2; no clear D. The CDR3 sequence is 13 residues long. Germline CDR1 and CDR2: SGDLS and YYNGEE. Between the trimmed V and J ends, which lost 3 bases and 2 bases, there was a span of 8 bases. The CDR3 DNA reads TGTGCCAGCAGCGCACAGAGAAACTATGGCTACACCTTC. This gives the protein CASSAQRNYGYTF.

The chain has TRBV6-5 and TRBJ1-2; D unresolved. Germline V lookup: CDR1 MNHEY, CDR2 SVGAGI. This CDR3 is 14 amino acids long. Deletions cut 4 bases from V and 1 base from J, with 10 bases between. CDR3 loop: CASSSYRGNYGYTF. The CDR3 DNA follows: TGTGCCAGCAGTTCCTATCGGGGTAACTATGGCTACACCTTC.

This clone came up once. This chain uses TRBV10-2 with TRBJ2-5; 9 bases match TRBD2. Germline CDR1 and CDR2: WSHSY and SAAADI. J was trimmed by 4 bases and V by 7 bases; bases with no gene match: 4. This CDR3 spans 13 amino acids. CDR3 coding DNA: TGCGCCAGCACCTCAGCGGGGGGAGAGACCCAGTACTTC. Translation gives CASTSAGGETQYF.

The chain uses TRBV7-9 and TRBJ1-4; no clear D gene. V was clipped by 3 bases and J by 7 bases, with 15 bases between them. Germline V CDR1 and CDR2: SEHNR, FQNEAQ (reference sequence). The CDR3 sequence is 15 residues long. The CDR3 bases are TGTGCCAGCAGCTTTGCACCCCCCCGAGGTGAAAAACTGTTTTTT. Protein: CASSFAPPRGEKLFF.